This TCR beta chain comes out of a study of regulatory T cells in long-lasting Graves disease. The time point was: newly diagnosed GD, antithyroid drugs for less than 3 months. PBMC RNA served as the TCR library source. Arm-PCR of CDR3 regions and iRepertoire HTBI primers were used to build TCR beta libraries. TCRdb re-analysed the multiplex PCR reads in MiXCR, keeping a single row per CDR3 protein. The data hold under 450,000 distinct CDR3 sequences, with 16% observed a single time. This clonotype was counted only a few times. Trimming removed 6 bases at V and 0 bases at J, with 8 bases between. The CDR3 consists of 13 residues. Germline lookup yields CDR1 MNHNS and CDR2 SASEGT. These same records also appear under a second study, on T cells in Graves' hyperthyroidism and ophthalmopathy.

Sequencing was performed on peripheral blood mononuclear cells (PBMCs), taken at new diagnosis, from a patient treated with antithyroid drugs. The chain employs TRBV6-1 and TRBJ1-1; D is ambiguous. The sequence was obtained from a woman between 18 and 29 years old with Graves disease. The CDR3 loop is CASREGVNTEAFF. Written as DNA, the CDR3 is TGTGCCAGCAGGGAGGGTGTGAACACTGAAGCTTTCTTT.